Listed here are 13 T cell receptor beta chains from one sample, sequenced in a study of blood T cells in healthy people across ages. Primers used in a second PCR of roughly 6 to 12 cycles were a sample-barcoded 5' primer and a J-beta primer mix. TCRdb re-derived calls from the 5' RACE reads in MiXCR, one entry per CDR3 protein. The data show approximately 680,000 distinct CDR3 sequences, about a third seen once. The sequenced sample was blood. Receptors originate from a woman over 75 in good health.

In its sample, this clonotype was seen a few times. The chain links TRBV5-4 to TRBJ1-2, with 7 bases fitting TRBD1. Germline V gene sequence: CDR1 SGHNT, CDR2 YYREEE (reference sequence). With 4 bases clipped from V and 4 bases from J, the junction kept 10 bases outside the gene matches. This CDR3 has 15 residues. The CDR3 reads CASSRGTVLSYGYTF. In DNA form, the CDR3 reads TGTGCCAGCAGCAGGGGGACAGTGTTATCCTATGGCTACACCTTC. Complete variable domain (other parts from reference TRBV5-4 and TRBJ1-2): ETGVTQSPTHLIKTRGQQVTLRCSSQSGHNTVSWYQQALGQGPQFIFQYYREEENGRGNFPPRFSGLQFPNYSSELNVNALELDDSALYLCASSRGTVLSYGYTFGSGTRLTVV.

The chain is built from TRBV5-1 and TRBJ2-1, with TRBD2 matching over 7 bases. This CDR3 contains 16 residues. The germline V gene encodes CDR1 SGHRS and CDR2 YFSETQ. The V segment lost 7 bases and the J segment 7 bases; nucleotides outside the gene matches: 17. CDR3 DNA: TGCGCCAGCTCAAGTCAGGGAGGGCCTGTCGGGAATGAGCAGTTCTTC. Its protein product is CASSSQGGPVGNEQFF.

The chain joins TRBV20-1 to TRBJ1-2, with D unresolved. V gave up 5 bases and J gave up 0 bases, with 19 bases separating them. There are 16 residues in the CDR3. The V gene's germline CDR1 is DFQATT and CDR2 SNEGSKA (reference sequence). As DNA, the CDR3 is TGCAGTGCTCCCCTACAATACAGTGCGGCTAACTATGGCTACACCTTC. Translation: CSAPLQYSAANYGYTF.

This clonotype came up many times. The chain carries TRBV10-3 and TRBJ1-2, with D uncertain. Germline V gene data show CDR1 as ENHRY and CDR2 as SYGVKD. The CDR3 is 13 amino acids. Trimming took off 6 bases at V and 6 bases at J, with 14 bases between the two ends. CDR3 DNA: TGTGCCATCAGCTCCGTAATGATGGATGGCTACACCTTC. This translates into CAISSVMMDGYTF.

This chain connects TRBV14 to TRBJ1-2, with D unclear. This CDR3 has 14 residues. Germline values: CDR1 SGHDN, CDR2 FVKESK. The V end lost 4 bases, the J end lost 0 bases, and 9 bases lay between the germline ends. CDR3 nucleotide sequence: TGTGCCAGCAGCCTTTTGCAGCCTAACTATGGCTACACCTTC. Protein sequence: CASSLLQPNYGYTF.

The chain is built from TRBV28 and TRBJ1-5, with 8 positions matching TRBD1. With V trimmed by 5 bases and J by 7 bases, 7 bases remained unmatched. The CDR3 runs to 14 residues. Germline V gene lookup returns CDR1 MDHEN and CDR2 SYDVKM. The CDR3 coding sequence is TGTGCCAGCAGTCCACGACAGGGGAGGCAGCCCCAGCATTTT. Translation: CASSPRQGRQPQHF.

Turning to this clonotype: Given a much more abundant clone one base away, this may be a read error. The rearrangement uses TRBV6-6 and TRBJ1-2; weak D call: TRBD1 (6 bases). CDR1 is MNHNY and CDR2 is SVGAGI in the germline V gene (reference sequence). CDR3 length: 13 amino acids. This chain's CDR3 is CANSRTDAYGYTF. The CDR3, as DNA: TGTGCCAACAGTCGGACAGACGCTTATGGCTACACCTTC.

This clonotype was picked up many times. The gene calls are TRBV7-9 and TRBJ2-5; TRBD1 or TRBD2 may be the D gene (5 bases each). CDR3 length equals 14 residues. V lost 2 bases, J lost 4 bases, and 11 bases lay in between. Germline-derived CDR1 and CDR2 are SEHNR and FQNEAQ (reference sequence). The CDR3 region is CASSLSGPPETQYF. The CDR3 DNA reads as TGTGCCAGCAGCTTATCGGGACCGCCAGAGACCCAGTACTTC. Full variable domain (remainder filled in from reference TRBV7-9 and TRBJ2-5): DTGVSQNPRHKITKRGQNVTFRCDPISEHNRLYWYRQTLGQGPEFLTYFQNEAQLEKSRLLSDRFSAERPKGSFSTLEIQRTEQGDSAMYLCASSLSGPPETQYFGPGTRLLVL.

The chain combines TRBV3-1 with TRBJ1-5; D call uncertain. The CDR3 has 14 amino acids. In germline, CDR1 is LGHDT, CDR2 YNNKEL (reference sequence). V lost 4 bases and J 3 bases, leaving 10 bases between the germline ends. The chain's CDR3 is CASSPSGINQPQHF. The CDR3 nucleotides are TGTGCCAGCAGCCCTTCAGGAATCAATCAGCCCCAGCATTTT.

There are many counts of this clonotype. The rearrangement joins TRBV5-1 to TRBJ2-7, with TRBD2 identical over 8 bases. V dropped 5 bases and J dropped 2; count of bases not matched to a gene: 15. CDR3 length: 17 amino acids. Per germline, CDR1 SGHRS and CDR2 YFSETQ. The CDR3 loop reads CASRWGSGGVSTYEQYF. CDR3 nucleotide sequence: TGCGCCAGCAGATGGGGCAGCGGGGGAGTTTCAACCTACGAGCAGTACTTC.

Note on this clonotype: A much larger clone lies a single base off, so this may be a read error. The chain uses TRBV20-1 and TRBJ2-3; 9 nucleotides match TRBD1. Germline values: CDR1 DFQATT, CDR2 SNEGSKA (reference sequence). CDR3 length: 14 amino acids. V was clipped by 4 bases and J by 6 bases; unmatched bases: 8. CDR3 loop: CSATTGTGCDTQYF. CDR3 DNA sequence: TGCAGTGCTACCACCGGGACAGGGTGTGATACGCAGTATTTT.

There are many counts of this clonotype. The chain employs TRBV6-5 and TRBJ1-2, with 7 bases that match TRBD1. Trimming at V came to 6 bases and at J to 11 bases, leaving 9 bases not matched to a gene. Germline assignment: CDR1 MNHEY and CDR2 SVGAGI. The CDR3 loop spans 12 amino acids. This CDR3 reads CASSFTGDRYTF. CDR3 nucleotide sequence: TGTGCCAGCAGCTTTACAGGGGACCGATACACCTTC.

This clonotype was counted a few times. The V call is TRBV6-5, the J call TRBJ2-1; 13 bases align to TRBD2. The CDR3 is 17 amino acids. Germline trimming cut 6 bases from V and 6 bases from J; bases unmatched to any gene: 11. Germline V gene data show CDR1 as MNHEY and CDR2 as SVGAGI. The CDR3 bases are TGTGCCAGCAGATTAGGACTAGCGGGGGCCAACCGCAATGAGCAGTTCTTC. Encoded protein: CASRLGLAGANRNEQFF.